This T cell receptor beta chain was recorded in a study of HIV-infected patients and healthy controls. Study-level findings and limits: CMV-associated CDR3s mostly grew nonsignificantly during therapy, while HIV-associated CDR3s declined significantly. MAIT alpha-chain CDR3s were frequent in healthy controls, depleted in HIV+.

In its sample, this clonotype was seen many times. Its cognate antigen is unknown. The CDR3 runs 14 residues. CDR1 is SGHRS, CDR2 YFSETQ, per germline. Trimming took 4 bases from V and 7 from J, leaving 12 bases between them. Whole blood was used without fractionation, so all unsorted peripheral T cells were included. An approximately 2.4 ml peripheral blood sample was taken for RNA. cDNA was made from approximately 0.55 ug RNA using alpha and beta constant primers. Using multiplexing indices, alpha and beta chain libraries were generated apart by chain-specific third strand synthesis. A 5' RACE adapter with a random hexamer and the SP2 primer site was joined to cDNA. Via MiXCR, TCRdb re-called the 5' RACE reads, giving one row per CDR3 protein. The sample carries roughly 10,000 distinct CDR3 sequences, 8% recorded once.

Sequenced input: blood. The clonotype comes from an adult in good health. The gene calls are TRBV5-1 and TRBJ1-6, with D perhaps TRBD1 (5 bases). The CDR3 sequence: CASSRGRDNSPLHF. In nucleotides, the CDR3 is TGCGCCAGCAGCCGTGGACGGGACAATTCACCCCTCCACTTT.